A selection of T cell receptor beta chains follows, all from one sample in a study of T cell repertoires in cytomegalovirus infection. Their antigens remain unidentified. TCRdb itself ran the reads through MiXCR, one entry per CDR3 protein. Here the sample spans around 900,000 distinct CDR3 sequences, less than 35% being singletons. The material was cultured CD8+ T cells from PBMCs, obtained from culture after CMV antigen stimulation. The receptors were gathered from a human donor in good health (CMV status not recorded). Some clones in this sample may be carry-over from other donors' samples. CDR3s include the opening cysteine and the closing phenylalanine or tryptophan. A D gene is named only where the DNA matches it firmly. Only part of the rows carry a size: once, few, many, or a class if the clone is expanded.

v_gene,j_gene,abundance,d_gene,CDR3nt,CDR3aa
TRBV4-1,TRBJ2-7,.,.,TGCGCCAGCAGCCAAGATTCGCCAGACATCTTCGTGGTCGAGCAGTACTTC,CASSQDSPDIFVVEQYF
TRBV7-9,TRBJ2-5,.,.,TGTGCCAGCAGCTTAAGCCAACGGGGGAACCTCCAAGAGACCCAGTACTTC,CASSLSQRGNLQETQYF
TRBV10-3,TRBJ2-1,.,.,TGTGCCATCAGGGAGGGAGACAGCTACAATGAGCAGTTCTTC,CAIREGDSYNEQFF
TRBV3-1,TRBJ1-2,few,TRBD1,TGTGCCAGCAGCCAAGATCAAACAGGGGGGGTTCGTATCTATGGCTACACCTTC,CASSQDQTGGVRIYGYTF
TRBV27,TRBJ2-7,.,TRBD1,TGTGCCAGCAGTTTATCCCTAACGACAGGGTACGAGCAGTACTTC,CASSLSLTTGYEQYF
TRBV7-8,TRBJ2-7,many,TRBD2,TGTGCCAGCAGCCCCTGGCGGGGGGTCCCTTACGAGCAGTACTTC,CASSPWRGVPYEQYF
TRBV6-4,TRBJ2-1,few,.,TGTGCCAGCAGCCCTGGGGTCTTCGGTGAGCAGTTCTTC,CASSPGVFGEQFF
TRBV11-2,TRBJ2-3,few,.,TGTGCCAGCAGCTTAAACGACGGAACTAGCACAGATACGCAGTATTTT,CASSLNDGTSTDTQYF
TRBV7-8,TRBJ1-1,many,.,TGTGCCAGCAGCTTTCTCGTACAGGAGGAAGCTTTCTTT,CASSFLVQEEAFF
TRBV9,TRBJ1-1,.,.,TGTGCCAGCAGCCCTCGGTGGGGTATGAACACTGAAGCTTTCTTT,CASSPRWGMNTEAFF
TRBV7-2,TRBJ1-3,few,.,TGTGCCAGCAACTTTCCGGGACCCGGGGGAAACACCATATATTTT,CASNFPGPGGNTIYF
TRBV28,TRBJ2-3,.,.,TGTGCCAGCAGTTCCTTCGGAAAACTTAGCACAGATACGCAGTATTTT,CASSSFGKLSTDTQYF
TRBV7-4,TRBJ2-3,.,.,TGTGCCAGCAGCTTACCGGGGTCGGGGAATACGCAGTATTTT,CASSLPGSGNTQYF
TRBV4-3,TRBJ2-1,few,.,TGCGCCAGCAGCCAAGATTTTGGGGGATACAATGAGCAGTTCTTC,CASSQDFGGYNEQFF
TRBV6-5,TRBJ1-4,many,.,TGTGCCAGCAGTTACAACGGGGCAACTAATGAAAAACTGTTTTTT,CASSYNGATNEKLFF
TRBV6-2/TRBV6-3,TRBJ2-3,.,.,TGTGCCAGCAGATCATCGATCCCGACCCAGGCAGATACGCAGTATTTT,CASRSSIPTQADTQYF
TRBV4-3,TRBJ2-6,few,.,TGCGCCAGCAGCCAAGATAAGGGTGGGGCCAACGTCCTGACTTTC,CASSQDKGGANVLTF
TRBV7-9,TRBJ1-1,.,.,TGTGCCAGCAGCTTACGTGTGGGCCCTGAAGCTTTCTTT,CASSLRVGPEAFF
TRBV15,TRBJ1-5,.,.,TGTGCCACCAGCAACGATTCGGGACCCCAGCATTTT,CATSNDSGPQHF
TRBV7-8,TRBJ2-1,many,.,TGTGCCAGCAGCTTAGCGAGCGGTTCACTACCACCAGGAGATGAGCAGTTCTTC,CASSLASGSLPPGDEQFF
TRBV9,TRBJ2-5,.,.,TGTGCCAGCAGCGTAGAATTTGCCGGCGAGGAGACCCAGTACTTC,CASSVEFAGEETQYF
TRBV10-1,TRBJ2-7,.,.,TGCGCCAGCAGTGAGTCTATGGGGGGCCACGAGCAGTACTTC,CASSESMGGHEQYF
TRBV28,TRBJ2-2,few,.,TGTGCCAGCACCCTCGGACATTTTAAGAACACCGGGGAGCTGTTTTTT,CASTLGHFKNTGELFF
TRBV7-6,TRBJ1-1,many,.,TGTGCCAGCAGCCCCGGGGGGGCTACCACTGAAGCTTTCTTT,CASSPGGATTEAFF